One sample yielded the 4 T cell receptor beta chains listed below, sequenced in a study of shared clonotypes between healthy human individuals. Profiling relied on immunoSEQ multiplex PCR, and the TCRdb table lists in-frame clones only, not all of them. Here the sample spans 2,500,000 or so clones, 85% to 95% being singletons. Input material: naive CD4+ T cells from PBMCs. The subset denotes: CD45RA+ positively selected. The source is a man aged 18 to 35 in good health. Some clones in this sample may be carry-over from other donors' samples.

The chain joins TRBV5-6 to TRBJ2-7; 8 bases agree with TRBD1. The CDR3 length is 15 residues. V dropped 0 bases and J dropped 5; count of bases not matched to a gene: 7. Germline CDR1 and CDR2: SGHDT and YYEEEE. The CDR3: CASSLDGQGGHEQYF. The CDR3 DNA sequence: TGTGCCAGCAGCTTGGATGGACAGGGAGGCCACGAGCAGTACTTC.

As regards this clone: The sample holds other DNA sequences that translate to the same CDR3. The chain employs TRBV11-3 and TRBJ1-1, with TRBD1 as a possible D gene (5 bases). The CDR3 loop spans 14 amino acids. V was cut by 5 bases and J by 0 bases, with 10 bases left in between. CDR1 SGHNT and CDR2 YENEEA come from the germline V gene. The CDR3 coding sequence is TGTGCCAGCAGCCCCGGGGGTTTGAACACTGAAGCTTTCTTT. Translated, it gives CASSPGGLNTEAFF.

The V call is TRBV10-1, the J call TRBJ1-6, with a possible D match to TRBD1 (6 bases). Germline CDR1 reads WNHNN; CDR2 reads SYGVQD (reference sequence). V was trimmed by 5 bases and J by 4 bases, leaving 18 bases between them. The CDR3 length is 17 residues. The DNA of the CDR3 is TGCGCCAGCAGTTTCCTACAGGGAGAAATTTATAATTCACCCCTCCACTTT. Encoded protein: CASSFLQGEIYNSPLHF.

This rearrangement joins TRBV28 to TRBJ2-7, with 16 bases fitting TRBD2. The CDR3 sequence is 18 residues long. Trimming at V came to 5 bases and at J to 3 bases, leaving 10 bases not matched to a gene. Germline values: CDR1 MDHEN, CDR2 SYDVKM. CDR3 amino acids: CASSHSGTSGRALYEQYF. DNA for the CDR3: TGTGCCAGCAGTCATTCCGGGACTAGCGGGAGGGCCCTCTACGAGCAGTACTTC.